The sequence of this TCR beta chain was determined in a study of blood T cell repertoires in COVID-19. Study in general: From T cells, B-cell-depleted T cells, or PBMCs came the material, which was cDNA or gDNA.

Sequenced by immunoSEQ multiplex PCR; TCRdb stores in-frame clones only, minus some. The profile shows 200,000 to 250,000 clones, 70% to 85% of them singletons. This sequence was found in a woman aged 60-70 years who had recovered from COVID-19. Sample: PBMCs or T cells enriched from blood (not recorded which).

The CDR3 DNA reads TGTGCCAGCAGCTTTAGCGGGAGTGATGGCAAGACCCAGTACTTC. It specifies CASSFSGSDGKTQYF. This chain uses TRBV7-2 with TRBJ2-5; the match to TRBD2 covers 9 bases. The J segment lost 6 bases and the V segment lost 3 bases, leaving 8 bases of the junction unmatched. The CDR3 spans 15 residues. Germline loops: CDR1 SGHTA, CDR2 FQGNSA.